This passage covers 15 T cell receptor beta chains from one sample sequenced in a study of blood T cell repertoires in COVID-19. Profiling relied on immunoSEQ multiplex PCR, and the TCRdb table lists in-frame clones only, not all of them. This repertoire shows 200,000 to 250,000 clones, less than 90% found once; its top ten account for 3% to 3.5%. Sample: PBMCs or T cells enriched from blood (not recorded which). The origin of the receptors is a woman in her 50s in a cohort exposed to, infected with or recovered from COVID-19 (not recorded which).

The CDR3 reads CSASVPGDQPQHF. The CDR3 DNA is TGCAGTGCTAGTGTCCCAGGGGATCAGCCCCAGCATTTT. The genes are TRBV20-1 and TRBJ1-5; TRBD1 is a possible D gene (6 bases). The CDR3 runs to 13 residues. Germline V gene sequence: CDR1 DFQATT, CDR2 SNEGSKA (reference sequence). V was clipped by 3 bases and J by 5 bases, with 11 bases between them.

The chain joins TRBV10-2 to TRBJ2-3; no reliable D call. Trimming removed 6 bases at V and 0 bases at J, with 13 bases between. The CDR3 contains 15 residues. Germline CDR1 reads WSHSY; CDR2 reads SAAADI. CDR3 sequence: CASSPLDESTDTQYF. The CDR3 DNA reads as TGCGCCAGCAGCCCCCTAGACGAAAGCACAGATACGCAGTATTTT.

This rearrangement joins TRBV9 to TRBJ1-6; D is undetermined. CDR3 length: 15 residues. Trimming took off 0 bases at V and 6 bases at J, with 10 bases between the two ends. CDR1 and CDR2 from the germline V gene are SGDLS and YYNGEE. The DNA of the CDR3 is TGTGCCAGCAGCGTAGACAACAGTCCTAATTCACCCCTCCACTTT. Translated, it gives CASSVDNSPNSPLHF.

The chain has TRBV3-1 (or the pseudogene TRBV3-2) and TRBJ2-1; possibly TRBD2 for D (7 bases). The CDR3 length is 18 residues. The germline V gene encodes CDR1 LGHDT and CDR2 YNNKEL (reference sequence). Trimming took 1 base from V and 2 from J, leaving 18 bases between them. The CDR3 nucleotides are TGTGCCAGCAGCCAAGTCATGAGTGGGGGGGCCCCCTACAATGAGCAGTTCTTC. This sequence encodes CASSQVMSGGAPYNEQFF.

The rearrangement uses TRBV25-1 and TRBJ1-5; D not resolved. The CDR3 totals 13 residues. Germline CDR1 is MGHDK and CDR2 is SYGVNS. The V end was cut by 3 bases, the J end by 0 bases, with 3 bases between. The CDR3: CASSEASNQPQHF. The CDR3 coding sequence is TGTGCCAGCAGTGAGGCTAGCAATCAGCCCCAGCATTTT.

The chain uses TRBV4-1 and TRBJ1-3; D remains ambiguous. The germline V gene has CDR1 MGHRA and CDR2 YSYEKL. V was trimmed by 2 bases and J by 1 base, leaving 12 bases between them. The CDR3 is made up of 16 amino acids. The CDR3 loop is CASSQPQPGSGNTIYF. The CDR3 coding sequence is TGCGCCAGCAGCCAACCTCAACCGGGGTCTGGAAACACCATATATTTT.

This clone showed up just once. This chain uses TRBV11-2 with TRBJ2-6; TRBD2 is a possible D gene (5 bases). The germline CDR1 and CDR2 sequences are SGHAT and FQNNGV. V lost 0 bases, J lost 0 bases, and 15 bases lay in between. The CDR3 is 19 residues long. In nucleotides, the CDR3 is TGTGCCAGCAGCTTAGATTGGGCGGTAGCGTCCTCTGGGGCCAACGTCCTGACTTTC. Protein: CASSLDWAVASSGANVLTF.

The chain couples TRBV7-9 to TRBJ1-1; 7 nucleotides match TRBD1. The V gene's germline CDR1 is SEHNR and CDR2 FQNEAQ (reference sequence). The CDR3 length is 14 residues. The ends lost 4 bases at V and 0 bases at J; junction bases unmatched: 2. The CDR3 loop reads CASSWGQLNTEAFF. The CDR3 nucleotides read TGTGCCAGCAGCTGGGGACAGCTGAACACTGAAGCTTTCTTT.

This sequence joins TRBV20-1 and TRBJ1-3; no clear D gene. The CDR3 sequence is 12 residues long. V was clipped by 3 bases and J by 6 bases, with 9 bases between them. In germline, CDR1 is DFQATT, CDR2 SNEGSKA (reference sequence). Here the CDR3 reads CSASRTENTIYF. DNA for the CDR3: TGCAGTGCTAGTCGAACAGAAAACACCATATATTTT.

CDR3 bases: TGTGCCAGCAGCTTGATGGCTAGCGGGGGCTACGAGCAGTACTTC. The encoded protein is CASSLMASGGYEQYF. V usage is TRBV5-4 and J usage is TRBJ2-7; 10 bases match TRBD2. The CDR3 is 15 amino acids. Germline-derived CDR1 and CDR2 are SGHNT and YYREEE (reference sequence). With V trimmed by 1 base and J by 3 bases, 4 bases remained unmatched.

V and J are TRBV7-2 and TRBJ2-3; the match to TRBD2 covers 8 bases. The germline V gene encodes CDR1 SGHTA and CDR2 FQGNSA. The J segment lost 0 bases and the V segment lost 1 base, leaving 3 bases of the junction unmatched. This CDR3 comprises 16 residues. CDR3 coding DNA: TGTGCCAGCAGCTTAGTGGCTAGCGGGAGCACAGATACGCAGTATTTT. Translated, it gives CASSLVASGSTDTQYF.

The chain joins TRBV28 to TRBJ1-2; TRBD1 matches 8 bases. Germline loops: CDR1 MDHEN, CDR2 SYDVKM. CDR3 size: 13 residues. J lost 13 bases, V lost 6 bases, and 13 bases had no gene match. The CDR3 DNA reads TGTGCCAGCAGCACGCCGGACAGGGTAGGGAGCACCTTC. It yields the protein CASSTPDRVGSTF.

The chain recombines TRBV5-4 with TRBJ2-7; D remains unclear. Germline CDR1 reads SGHNT; CDR2 reads YYREEE (reference sequence). The length of the CDR3 is 12 residues. V was pared by 4 bases and J by 3 bases, with 8 bases between. Here the CDR3 DNA reads TGTGCCAGCAGCATAAACAGCTACGAGCAGTACTTC. This gives the protein CASSINSYEQYF.

The gene calls are TRBV19 and TRBJ1-4, with D uncertain. Per germline, CDR1 LNHDA and CDR2 SQIVND (reference sequence). The V end was cut by 5 bases, the J end by 4 bases, with 11 bases between. This CDR3 contains 14 residues. The CDR3 DNA sequence: TGTGCCAGTAGTCCGCGGGAGGTTAATGAAAAACTGTTTTTT. Translated, it gives CASSPREVNEKLFF.

The sample holds one count of this clone. In the same sample, other DNA sequences code for this CDR3. This chain connects TRBV6-5 to TRBJ1-5; D not resolved. The V gene lost 3 bases and the J gene lost 6 bases, with 9 bases spanning the gap. CDR1 and CDR2 (germline): MNHEY, SVGAGI. CDR3 size: 13 residues. The CDR3: CASSYRGSQPQHF. In DNA, the CDR3 is TGTGCCAGCAGTTATAGAGGGAGTCAGCCCCAGCATTTT.